Sequencing of this T cell receptor beta chain was carried out in a study of cytomegalovirus exposure and HLA in healthy donors. Study-level information: Caucasian-associated ancestry cluster membership applied to about four fifths of 300 to 450 genotyped donors. Study findings and constraints: Near-uniform donor sequencing depth was presumed by presence/absence analyses.

Primers: 60 Vbeta forward and 13 Jbeta reverse. Assay used: immunoSEQ multiplex PCR; TCRdb lists only in-frame clones, some missing. The sample yields approximately 130,000 clones, about four fifths seen once. V lost 5 bases and J lost 4, with 5 bases in between. Germline CDR1 is SQVTM and CDR2 is ANQGSEA. The CDR3 extends over 10 amino acids. Only one count was recorded for this clone. Its matching antigen is unknown. Sequenced sample: PBMCs. J is TRBJ1-1 and V is TRBV29-1; D gene ambiguous. This receptor was taken from a man younger than 30 in good health and CMV-seronegative. The CDR3 bases are TGCAGCGTTTCGGTCACTGAAGCTTTCTTT. It yields the protein CSVSVTEAFF.